These 13 T cell receptor beta chains share one sample of origin, sequenced in a study of T cell responses to AZD1222 COVID-19 vaccine. Some clones are missing from TCRdb's copy, which holds only in-frame ones; the method was immunoSEQ multiplex PCR. The sample lists 150,000 to 200,000 clones; 90% to 95% were seen once. Sample: peripheral blood, taken on day 0 of AZD1222 vaccination. Receptors originate from an adult in good health.

V usage is TRBV25-1 and J usage is TRBJ2-5; 7 nucleotides line up with TRBD2. The CDR3 sequence is 15 residues long. With V trimmed by 2 bases and J by 5 bases, 8 bases remained unmatched. Germline V gene data show CDR1 as MGHDK and CDR2 as SYGVNS. The CDR3 sequence: CASSEGVRGGETQYF. The DNA for the CDR3 is TGTGCCAGCAGTGAAGGTGTCCGGGGAGGGGAGACCCAGTACTTC.

The rearrangement links TRBV5-1 to TRBJ1-2; D remains ambiguous. Trimming removed 0 bases from V and 0 bases from J, with 9 bases in between. This CDR3 contains 15 residues. In germline, CDR1 is SGHRS, CDR2 YFSETQ. In nucleotides, the CDR3 is TGCGCCAGCAGCTTGGACGGACTAACTAACTATGGCTACACCTTC. Translating it yields CASSLDGLTNYGYTF.

The rearrangement uses TRBV4-1 and TRBJ2-7; 7 nucleotides match TRBD2. The germline gives CDR1 MGHRA, CDR2 YSYEKL. The CDR3 length is 13 residues. After removal of 4 bases from V and 7 bases from J, the junction contained 7 bases not matched to a gene. The CDR3 protein is CASSLGLPEEQYF. The CDR3 nucleotides read TGCGCCAGCAGCCTGGGACTACCGGAGGAGCAGTACTTC.

The J gene is TRBJ2-5, the V gene TRBV20-1, with 10 bases lining up with TRBD2. V dropped 3 bases and J dropped 5; count of bases not matched to a gene: 6. This CDR3 has 14 residues. Germline V gene lookup returns CDR1 DFQATT and CDR2 SNEGSKA (reference sequence). The CDR3, as DNA: TGCAGTGCTAGTCTAGCGGGAGTCGGGGAGACCCAGTACTTC. Residues: CSASLAGVGETQYF.

The chain joins TRBV11-2 to TRBJ2-3; D is uncertain. Trimming shortened V by 6 bases and J by 2 bases, and 9 bases separated the two germline ends. CDR1 is SGHAT and CDR2 is FQNNGV in the germline V gene. The CDR3 has 13 amino acids. The CDR3 is CASSRSPTDTQYF. In DNA form, the CDR3 reads TGTGCCAGCAGTCGTTCTCCCACAGATACGCAGTATTTT. Full variable domain (outside the CDR3, taken from reference TRBV11-2 and TRBJ2-3): EAGVAQSPRYKIIEKRQSVAFWCNPISGHATLYWYQQILGQGPKLLIQFQNNGVVDDSQLPKDRFSAERLKGVDSTLKIQPAKLEDSAVYLCASSRSPTDTQYFGPGTRLTVL.

Only a few counts were recorded for this clone. V gene TRBV3-1 (or the pseudogene TRBV3-2) combines with J gene TRBJ2-3; 9 bases align to TRBD1. The CDR3 extends over 13 amino acids. J lost 10 bases, V lost 1 base, and 3 bases had no gene match. Germline CDR1 is LGHDT and CDR2 is YNNKEL (reference sequence). CDR3 nucleotides: TGTGCCAGCAGCCAAGCAAGACAGGGGGCGCAGTATTTT. It is translated as CASSQARQGAQYF.

The genes are TRBV19 and TRBJ1-2; D not certain. The germline CDR1 and CDR2 sequences are LNHDA and SQIVND (reference sequence). This CDR3 has 15 residues. V was pared by 5 bases and J by 2 bases, with 15 bases between. The CDR3 region has the DNA TGTGCCAGTAGTGGTGAAGGGTGGTACAACTATGGCTACACCTTC. It yields the protein CASSGEGWYNYGYTF.

This chain uses TRBV27 with TRBJ2-1; 13 bases agree with TRBD2. Trimming cost V 5 bases and J 0 bases; bases outside gene matches: 4. The CDR3 consists of 17 residues. The germline V gene has CDR1 MNHEY and CDR2 SMNVEV (reference sequence). CDR3 bases: TGTGCCAGCAGTCAAAGGACTAGCGGGAGCTCCTACAATGAGCAGTTCTTC. It specifies CASSQRTSGSSYNEQFF.

The rearrangement joins TRBV2 to TRBJ2-5, with 11 nucleotides matching TRBD2. The CDR3 extends over 14 amino acids. The ends lost 4 bases at V and 5 bases at J; junction bases unmatched: 3. CDR1 and CDR2 from the germline V gene are SNHLY and FYNNEI. The CDR3, as DNA: TGTGCCAGCAGTGGACTAGCGGGATCGGAGACCCAGTACTTC. It is translated as CASSGLAGSETQYF. The full variable domain, in which reference TRBV2 and TRBJ2-5 provide the parts outside the CDR3, is EPEVTQTPSHQVTQMGQEVILRCVPISNHLYFYWYRQILGQKVEFLVSFYNNEISEKSEIFDDQFSVERPDGSNFTLKIRSTKLEDSAMYFCASSGLAGSETQYFGPGTRLLVL.

The chain couples TRBV7-8 to TRBJ1-1; no definite D call. The V gene's germline CDR1 is SGHVS and CDR2 FQNEAQ. V lost 4 bases and J 3 bases, leaving 15 bases between the germline ends. The CDR3 consists of 15 residues. The CDR3 loop is CASSSREGLDTEAFF. The CDR3 DNA follows: TGTGCCAGCAGCTCCCGGGAAGGGTTGGACACTGAAGCTTTCTTT. The variable domain in full, completed from reference TRBV7-8 and TRBJ1-1, reads GAGVSQSPRYKVAKRGQDVALRCDPISGHVSLFWYQQALGQGPEFLTYFQNEAQLDKSGLPSDRFFAERPEGSVSTLKIQRTQQEDSAVYLCASSSREGLDTEAFFGQGTRLTVV.

The J gene is TRBJ2-1, the V gene TRBV19; D perhaps matches TRBD2 (6 bases). Germline loops: CDR1 LNHDA, CDR2 SQIVND (reference sequence). V was trimmed by 5 bases and J by 0 bases, leaving 14 bases between them. The CDR3 contains 16 residues. The CDR3 here is CASSSPGRSSYNEQFF. Written as DNA, the CDR3 is TGTGCCAGTAGTTCCCCTGGGAGGAGCTCCTACAATGAGCAGTTCTTC.

The chain links TRBV6-4 to TRBJ2-2; no clear D gene. Germline V CDR1 and CDR2: MRHNA, SNTAGT. CDR3 length: 14 residues. V dropped 3 bases and J dropped 5 bases, with 10 bases sitting between them. The CDR3 protein is CASSEISATGELFF. CDR3 nucleotide sequence: TGTGCCAGCAGTGAGATCTCTGCTACCGGGGAGCTGTTTTTT.

The chain joins TRBV6-5 to TRBJ2-7, with D possibly being TRBD1 (5 bases). Deletions cut 5 bases from V and 5 bases from J, with 10 bases between. The germline CDR1 and CDR2 sequences are MNHEY and SVGAGI. The CDR3 contains 12 residues. CDR3 residues: CASSRTRDEQYF. As DNA, the CDR3 is TGTGCCAGCAGTCGGACCAGGGACGAGCAGTACTTC.